This is a list of T cell receptor beta chains from one sample in a study of control samples from healthy donors and cancer patients. Only in-frame clones appear in the TCRdb table, and some are missing; sequencing was by immunoSEQ multiplex PCR. There are 100,000 to 150,000 clones in the sample; around nine tenths occur only once, and 5.5% to 7% lies in the top ten. Sequenced input: blood. These receptors all stem from a man between 18 and 29 years old in good health. Each CDR3 is given without its conserved first and last residue.

v_call	j_call	cdr3_aa
TRBV11-2	TRBJ2-5	ASSWIGGQETQY
TRBV4-2	TRBJ2-1	ASSQGDRENEQF
TRBV7-6	TRBJ2-3	ASSPGGGRYTDTQY
TRBV6-5	TRBJ1-5	ASSNTGAGQPQH
TRBV9	TRBJ2-2	ASSVGGGVNTGELF
TRBV9	TRBJ1-1	ASSVGGVNTEAF
TRBV30	TRBJ1-3	AWSLLQGRYSGNTIY
TRBV18	TRBJ2-3	ASSPRGPSSDTQY
TRBV3-1/TRBV3-2	TRBJ1-1	ASSQVLGDGTEAF
TRBV7-9	TRBJ1-1	ASSFREMNTEAF
TRBV6-5	TRBJ1-1	ASSRWTENTEAF
TRBV27	TRBJ1-1	ASRISGGGYTEAF
TRBV6-5	TRBJ1-2	ASSYDLSGGGYT
TRBV12-3/TRBV12-4	TRBJ1-1	ASSFFEGAF
TRBV10-3	TRBJ1-2	AISPGGGGYT
TRBV3-1/TRBV3-2	TRBJ2-1	ASSQGTGYNEQF
TRBV30	TRBJ2-1	AWSWAGGPYNEQF
TRBV9	TRBJ1-1	ASSGDRGDTEAF
TRBV5-1	TRBJ2-1	ASSSSRGRQASYNEQF
TRBV19	TRBJ1-4	ASSIPSSHREGEKLF
TRBV19	TRBJ1-2	ASSIYRPRINYGYT
TRBV11-2	TRBJ2-3	ASSITRGGTDTQY